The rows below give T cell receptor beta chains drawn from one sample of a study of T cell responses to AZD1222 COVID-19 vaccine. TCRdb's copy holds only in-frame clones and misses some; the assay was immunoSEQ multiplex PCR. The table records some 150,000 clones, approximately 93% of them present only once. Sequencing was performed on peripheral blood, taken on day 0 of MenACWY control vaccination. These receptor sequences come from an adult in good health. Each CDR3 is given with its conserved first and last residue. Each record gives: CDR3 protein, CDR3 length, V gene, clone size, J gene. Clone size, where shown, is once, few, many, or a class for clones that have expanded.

cdr3_aa: CATSGSQPAGGRETQYF
cdr3_length: 17
v_call: TRBV15
clone_size: -
j_call: TRBJ2-5

cdr3_aa: CASREGLATSGELFF
cdr3_length: 15
v_call: TRBV27
clone_size: -
j_call: TRBJ2-2

cdr3_aa: CASSLGQGINQPQHF
cdr3_length: 15
v_call: TRBV7-6
clone_size: -
j_call: TRBJ1-5

cdr3_aa: CAYAGPWAGNTIYF
cdr3_length: 14
v_call: TRBV30
clone_size: -
j_call: TRBJ1-3

cdr3_aa: CASSLDRGGRGAFF
cdr3_length: 14
v_call: TRBV11-2
clone_size: -
j_call: TRBJ1-1

cdr3_aa: CASSSRGTGYEKLFF
cdr3_length: 15
v_call: TRBV7-9
clone_size: -
j_call: TRBJ1-4

cdr3_aa: CASSQGFGDRSYEQYF
cdr3_length: 16
v_call: TRBV3-1/TRBV3-2
clone_size: -
j_call: TRBJ2-7

cdr3_aa: CASSLSWETQYF
cdr3_length: 12
v_call: TRBV27
clone_size: -
j_call: TRBJ2-5

cdr3_aa: CASSIDRRTEAFF
cdr3_length: 13
v_call: TRBV11-2
clone_size: -
j_call: TRBJ1-1

cdr3_aa: CASSIQGRNQPQHF
cdr3_length: 14
v_call: TRBV19
clone_size: -
j_call: TRBJ1-5

cdr3_aa: CASSPPNADTQYF
cdr3_length: 13
v_call: TRBV18
clone_size: -
j_call: TRBJ2-3

cdr3_aa: CASSPRPALGELFF
cdr3_length: 14
v_call: TRBV27
clone_size: few
j_call: TRBJ2-2

cdr3_aa: CASSLIREQYF
cdr3_length: 11
v_call: TRBV12-3/TRBV12-4
clone_size: once
j_call: TRBJ2-7

cdr3_aa: CASSSTGNYGYTF
cdr3_length: 13
v_call: TRBV2
clone_size: -
j_call: TRBJ1-2

cdr3_aa: CASSFRGGYEQYF
cdr3_length: 13
v_call: TRBV12-3/TRBV12-4
clone_size: -
j_call: TRBJ2-7

cdr3_aa: CASSLPGRESGNTIYF
cdr3_length: 16
v_call: TRBV11-1
clone_size: once
j_call: TRBJ1-3

cdr3_aa: CASSLERDNWRETQYF
cdr3_length: 16
v_call: TRBV7-6
clone_size: -
j_call: TRBJ2-5

cdr3_aa: CASSPGGPGGYQPQHF
cdr3_length: 16
v_call: TRBV19
clone_size: once
j_call: TRBJ1-5

cdr3_aa: CASSYIEETQYF
cdr3_length: 12
v_call: TRBV2
clone_size: -
j_call: TRBJ2-5

cdr3_aa: CASSQGRPSTDTQYF
cdr3_length: 15
v_call: TRBV5-1
clone_size: once
j_call: TRBJ2-3

cdr3_aa: CASSRRQVGNTIYF
cdr3_length: 14
v_call: TRBV6-5
clone_size: -
j_call: TRBJ1-3

cdr3_aa: CASSPFGGPGYTF
cdr3_length: 13
v_call: TRBV27
clone_size: -
j_call: TRBJ1-2

cdr3_aa: CAWSPLTGRNSPLHF
cdr3_length: 15
v_call: TRBV30
clone_size: -
j_call: TRBJ1-6

cdr3_aa: CASSQVWGGVNTEAFF
cdr3_length: 16
v_call: TRBV3-1/TRBV3-2
clone_size: -
j_call: TRBJ1-1

cdr3_aa: CASRQKFGSYNSPLHF
cdr3_length: 16
v_call: TRBV27
clone_size: -
j_call: TRBJ1-6

cdr3_aa: CASSLGGGNNSPLHF
cdr3_length: 15
v_call: TRBV5-6
clone_size: -
j_call: TRBJ1-6

cdr3_aa: CATSDASGSSYNEQFF
cdr3_length: 16
v_call: TRBV24-1
clone_size: -
j_call: TRBJ2-1

cdr3_aa: CASSYSRGEQFF
cdr3_length: 12
v_call: TRBV6-6
clone_size: -
j_call: TRBJ2-1

cdr3_aa: CASSLDGGRDQPQHF
cdr3_length: 15
v_call: TRBV5-1
clone_size: once
j_call: TRBJ1-5

cdr3_aa: CASRSSLISYNEQFF
cdr3_length: 15
v_call: TRBV5-1
clone_size: -
j_call: TRBJ2-1

cdr3_aa: CASSSGSSYEQYF
cdr3_length: 13
v_call: TRBV19
clone_size: -
j_call: TRBJ2-7

cdr3_aa: CASRPADRFYGYTF
cdr3_length: 14
v_call: TRBV27
clone_size: -
j_call: TRBJ1-2

cdr3_aa: CAISEGRGNEKLFF
cdr3_length: 14
v_call: TRBV10-3
clone_size: once
j_call: TRBJ1-4

cdr3_aa: CASSLGGAEAFF
cdr3_length: 12
v_call: TRBV12-3/TRBV12-4
clone_size: -
j_call: TRBJ1-1

cdr3_aa: CASSIAWGSSYEQYF
cdr3_length: 15
v_call: TRBV5-1
clone_size: few
j_call: TRBJ2-7

cdr3_aa: CAADRANTEAFF
cdr3_length: 12
v_call: TRBV7-9
clone_size: -
j_call: TRBJ1-1

cdr3_aa: CASSPKGGEGEAFF
cdr3_length: 14
v_call: TRBV18
clone_size: -
j_call: TRBJ1-1

cdr3_aa: CASSRSNYEQYF
cdr3_length: 12
v_call: TRBV3-1/TRBV3-2
clone_size: -
j_call: TRBJ2-7

cdr3_aa: CASSNQETQYF
cdr3_length: 11
v_call: TRBV25-1
clone_size: -
j_call: TRBJ2-5

cdr3_aa: CASSLGGDGETQYF
cdr3_length: 14
v_call: TRBV5-1
clone_size: -
j_call: TRBJ2-5

cdr3_aa: CASSIGGNSPLHF
cdr3_length: 13
v_call: TRBV19
clone_size: -
j_call: TRBJ1-6

cdr3_aa: CASSADRGSGYTF
cdr3_length: 13
v_call: TRBV7-9
clone_size: -
j_call: TRBJ1-2

cdr3_aa: CASSPRLAASYEQYF
cdr3_length: 15
v_call: TRBV18
clone_size: -
j_call: TRBJ2-7

cdr3_aa: CASSLELRINQPQHF
cdr3_length: 15
v_call: TRBV7-8
clone_size: -
j_call: TRBJ1-5

cdr3_aa: CASSFSSGGFQETQYF
cdr3_length: 16
v_call: TRBV5-1
clone_size: -
j_call: TRBJ2-5

cdr3_aa: CASRPGTENYGYTF
cdr3_length: 14
v_call: TRBV2
clone_size: -
j_call: TRBJ1-2

cdr3_aa: CASSLGRASGNTIYF
cdr3_length: 15
v_call: TRBV7-8
clone_size: -
j_call: TRBJ1-3

cdr3_aa: CATSRGSRANTEAFF
cdr3_length: 15
v_call: TRBV15
clone_size: -
j_call: TRBJ1-1